This T cell receptor beta chain stems from a study of cytomegalovirus exposure and HLA in healthy donors. Study-wide context: Unique TCR beta sequences numbering about 100 million came from around 180 million T cells in an earlier analysis. Study-level findings and limits: One cluster of highly shared sequence variants probably arose as a sequencing artifact.

Note on this clone: No antigen is known for it.

The PCR ran on 60 Vbeta and 13 Jbeta primers. Per the study methods: Approximately 9.9 million of 65 million to 95 million unique TCR beta chains were shared, per a later count. Here immunoSEQ multiplex PCR was the method, and the copy in TCRdb shows in-frame clones only, minus some. V, J and clone size derive from that table, while D and trimming were established from the DNA sequence. The table records approximately 100,000 clones, 60% to 85% of them present only once. Germline V gene lookup returns CDR1 SGHTA and CDR2 FQGTGA. There are 17 residues in the CDR3. Unmatched junction bases numbered 5, after V lost 2 bases and J lost 0 bases.

The source is a female donor in good health and CMV-seropositive. This chain uses TRBV7-3 with TRBJ2-1; 9 bases line up with TRBD2. What was sequenced was PBMCs. CDR3 DNA: TGTGCCAGCAGCTTAGATGGTAGCGGGGGCTCCTACAATGAGCAGTTCTTC. Encoded protein: CASSLDGSGGSYNEQFF.